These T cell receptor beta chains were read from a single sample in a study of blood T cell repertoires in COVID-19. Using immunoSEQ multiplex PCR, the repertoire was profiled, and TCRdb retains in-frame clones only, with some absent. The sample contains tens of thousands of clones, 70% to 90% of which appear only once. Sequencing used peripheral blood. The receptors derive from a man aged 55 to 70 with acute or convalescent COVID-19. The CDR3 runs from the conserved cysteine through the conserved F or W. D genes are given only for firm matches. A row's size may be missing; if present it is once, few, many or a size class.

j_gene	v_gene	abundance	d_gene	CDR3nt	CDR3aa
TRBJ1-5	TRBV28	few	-	TGTGCCAGCAGCTTTTCGGATCAGCCCCAGCATTTT	CASSFSDQPQHF
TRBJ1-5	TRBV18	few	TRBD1	TGTGCCAGCTCGGGGGACAGGAATCAGCCCCAGCATTTT	CASSGDRNQPQHF
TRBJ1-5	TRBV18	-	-	TGTGCCAGCTCACCCGAAGACAGTGAAGGGCAGCCCCAGCATTTT	CASSPEDSEGQPQHF
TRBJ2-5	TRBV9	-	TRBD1	TGTGCCAGCAGCGTAAACCCAGGGGGCGCGGAGACCCAGTACTTC	CASSVNPGGAETQYF
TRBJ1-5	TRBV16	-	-	TGTGCCAGCAGCCAATCGGGCAGTCATCAGCCCCAGCATTTT	CASSQSGSHQPQHF
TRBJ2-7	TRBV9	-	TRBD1	TGTGCCAGCAGCGTAGGAACAGGGGATTACGAGCAGTACTTC	CASSVGTGDYEQYF
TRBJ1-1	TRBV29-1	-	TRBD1	TGCAGCGCCTTCCCGACAGGGATCAGAGGTTACGCTGAAGCTTTCTTT	CSAFPTGIRGYAEAFF
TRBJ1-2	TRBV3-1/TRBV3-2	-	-	TGTGCCAGCAGCCAAGTTAAAGGGACAGGCTACACCTTC	CASSQVKGTGYTF
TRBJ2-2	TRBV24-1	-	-	TGTGCCACCAGTGATTTCGGTACCGGGGAGCTGTTTTTT	CATSDFGTGELFF
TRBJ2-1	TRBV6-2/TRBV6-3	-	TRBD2	TGTGCCAGCAGTTACCTAACTCGGGCTAGCGGGAGGGTCACTGAGCAGTTCTTC	CASSYLTRASGRVTEQFF
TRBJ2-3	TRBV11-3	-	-	TGTGCCAGCGGGCAGGAGCGGGCCACAGATACGCAGTATTTT	CASGQERATDTQYF
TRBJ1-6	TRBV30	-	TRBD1	TGTGCCCGAGGACAGGGACAAGATTCACCCCTCCACTTT	CARGQGQDSPLHF
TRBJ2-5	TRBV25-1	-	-	TGTGCCAGCAGTGGAGGGGGGGGAGAGACCCAGTACTTC	CASSGGGGETQYF
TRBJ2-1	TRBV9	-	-	TGTGCCAGCAGCGTAGCGGGACTGCTCAGTGAGCAGTTCTTC	CASSVAGLLSEQFF
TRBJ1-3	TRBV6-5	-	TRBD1	TGTGCCAGCACCGCCAGGGACAGGGTTGGAAACACCATATATTTT	CASTARDRVGNTIYF
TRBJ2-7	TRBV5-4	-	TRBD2	TGTGCCAGCAGCCCGCCGGGACTAGCGGGAGAGCTGGGTGAGCAGTACTTC	CASSPPGLAGELGEQYF
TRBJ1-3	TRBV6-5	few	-	TGTGCCAGCAGTCCTACAGCTACCTCTGGAAACACCATATATTTT	CASSPTATSGNTIYF
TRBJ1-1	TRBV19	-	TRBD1	TGTGCCAGTAGCCAGCAGGGGGTTGCCACTGAAGCTTTCTTT	CASSQQGVATEAFF
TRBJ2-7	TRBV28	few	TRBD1	TGTGCCAGCAGCCCAACAGTGGACAGGGGGTGGTTGTGGGAGCAGTACTTC	CASSPTVDRGWLWEQYF
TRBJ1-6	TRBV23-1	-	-	TGCGCCAGCAGTCGGGTGGAGGCCAGCTCCTATAATTCACCCCTCCACTTT	CASSRVEASSYNSPLHF
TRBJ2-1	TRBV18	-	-	TGTGCCAGCTCACCAATCGGACAGAATGAGCAGTTCTTC	CASSPIGQNEQFF
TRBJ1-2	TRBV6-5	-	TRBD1	TGTGCCAGCAGTCCGGACAGGGGTAGCTATGGCTACACCTTC	CASSPDRGSYGYTF
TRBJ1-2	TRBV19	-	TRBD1	TGTGCCAGTAGTGGAGGGGGCTCAATCTATGGCTACACCTTC	CASSGGGSIYGYTF
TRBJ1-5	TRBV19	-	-	TGTGCCAGTAGTATAGGGAGCGGGAATAGCAATCAGCCCCAGCATTTT	CASSIGSGNSNQPQHF
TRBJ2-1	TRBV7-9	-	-	TGTGCCAGCAGCTCCACCTACAATGAGCAGTTCTTC	CASSSTYNEQFF
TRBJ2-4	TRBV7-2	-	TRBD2	TGTGCCAGCAGCTTATCACTAGCGGGAGAAAACATTCAGTACTTC	CASSLSLAGENIQYF